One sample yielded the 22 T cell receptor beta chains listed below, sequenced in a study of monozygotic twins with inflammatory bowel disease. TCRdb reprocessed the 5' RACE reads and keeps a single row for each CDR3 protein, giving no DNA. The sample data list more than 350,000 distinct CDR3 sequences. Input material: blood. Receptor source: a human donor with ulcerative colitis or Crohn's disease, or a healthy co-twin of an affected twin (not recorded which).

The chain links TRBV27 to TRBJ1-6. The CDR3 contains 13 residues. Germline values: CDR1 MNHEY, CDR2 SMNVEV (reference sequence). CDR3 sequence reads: CASSLADNSPLHF.

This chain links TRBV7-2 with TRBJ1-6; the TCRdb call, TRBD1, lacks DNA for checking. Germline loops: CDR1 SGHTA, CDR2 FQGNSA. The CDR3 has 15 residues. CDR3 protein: CASSLGGDITSPLHF.

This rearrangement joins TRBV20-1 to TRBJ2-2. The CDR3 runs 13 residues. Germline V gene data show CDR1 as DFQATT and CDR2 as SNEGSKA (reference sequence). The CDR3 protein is CSARDSLTGELFF.

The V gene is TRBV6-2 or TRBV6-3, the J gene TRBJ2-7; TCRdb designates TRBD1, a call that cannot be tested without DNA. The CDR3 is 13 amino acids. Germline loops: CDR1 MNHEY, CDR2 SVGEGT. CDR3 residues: CASSYKTGYEQYF.

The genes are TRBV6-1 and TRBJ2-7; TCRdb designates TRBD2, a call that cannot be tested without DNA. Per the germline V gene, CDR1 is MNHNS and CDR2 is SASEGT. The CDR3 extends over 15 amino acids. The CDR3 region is CASSIGTSGSYEQYF.

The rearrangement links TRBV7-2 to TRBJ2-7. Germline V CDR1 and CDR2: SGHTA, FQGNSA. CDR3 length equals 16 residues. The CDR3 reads CASSLAVGVRTYEQYF.

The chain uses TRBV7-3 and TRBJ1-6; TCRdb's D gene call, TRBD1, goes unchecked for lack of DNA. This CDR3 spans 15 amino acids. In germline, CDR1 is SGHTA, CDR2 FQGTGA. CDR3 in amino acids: CASSLNGGLGSPLHF.

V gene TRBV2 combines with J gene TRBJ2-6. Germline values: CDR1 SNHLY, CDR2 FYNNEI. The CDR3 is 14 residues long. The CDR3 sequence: CASSDAAGANVLTF.

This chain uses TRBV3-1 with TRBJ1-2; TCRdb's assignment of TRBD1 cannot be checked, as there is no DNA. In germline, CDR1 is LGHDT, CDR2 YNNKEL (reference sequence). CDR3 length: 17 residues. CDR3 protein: CVSSQDRGGSLNYGYTF.

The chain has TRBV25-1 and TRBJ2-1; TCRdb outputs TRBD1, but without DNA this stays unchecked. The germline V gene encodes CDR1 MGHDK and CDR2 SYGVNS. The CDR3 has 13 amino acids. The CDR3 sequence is CASSYRDRNEQFF.

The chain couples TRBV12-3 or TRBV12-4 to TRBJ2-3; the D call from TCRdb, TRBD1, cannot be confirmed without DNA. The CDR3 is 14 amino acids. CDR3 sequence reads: CASSTGAHTDTQYF.

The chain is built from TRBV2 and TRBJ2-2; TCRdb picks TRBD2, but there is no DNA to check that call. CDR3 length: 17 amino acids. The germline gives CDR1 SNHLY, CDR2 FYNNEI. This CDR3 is CASRKLSSGGNTGELFF.

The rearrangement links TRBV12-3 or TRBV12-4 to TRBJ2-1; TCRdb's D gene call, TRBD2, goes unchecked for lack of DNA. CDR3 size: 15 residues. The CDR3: CASSYAGAFYNEQFF.

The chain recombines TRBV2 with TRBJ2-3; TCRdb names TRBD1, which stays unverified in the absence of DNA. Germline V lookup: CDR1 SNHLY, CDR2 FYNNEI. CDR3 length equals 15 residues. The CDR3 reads CASSRTGTGADTQYF.

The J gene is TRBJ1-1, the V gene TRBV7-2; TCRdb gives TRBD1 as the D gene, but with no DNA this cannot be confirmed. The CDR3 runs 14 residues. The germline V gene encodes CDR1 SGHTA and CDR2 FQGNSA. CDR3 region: CASSTSGGMAEAFF.

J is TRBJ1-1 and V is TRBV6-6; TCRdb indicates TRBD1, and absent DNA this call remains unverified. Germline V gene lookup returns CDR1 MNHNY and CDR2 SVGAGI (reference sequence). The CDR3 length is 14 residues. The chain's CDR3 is CASSTGLEGAEAFF.

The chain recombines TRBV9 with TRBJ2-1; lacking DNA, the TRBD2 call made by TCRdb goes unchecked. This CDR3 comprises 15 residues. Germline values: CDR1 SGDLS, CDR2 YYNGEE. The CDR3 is CASSVAAGGPGEQFF.

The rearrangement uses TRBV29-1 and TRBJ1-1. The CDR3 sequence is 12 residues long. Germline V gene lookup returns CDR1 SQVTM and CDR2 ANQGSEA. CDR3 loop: CSVSQVNTEAFF.

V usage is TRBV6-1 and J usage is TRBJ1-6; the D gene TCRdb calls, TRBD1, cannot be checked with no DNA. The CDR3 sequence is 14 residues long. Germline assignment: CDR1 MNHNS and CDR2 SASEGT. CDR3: CASSRGQNNSPLHF.

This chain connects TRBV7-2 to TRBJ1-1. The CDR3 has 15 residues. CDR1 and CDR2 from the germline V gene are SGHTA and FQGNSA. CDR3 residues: CASSLVRSTGSEAFF. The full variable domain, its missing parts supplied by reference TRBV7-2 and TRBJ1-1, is GAGVSQSPSNKVTEKGKDVELRCDPISGHTALYWYRQSLGQGLEFLIYFQGNSAPDKSGLPSDRFSAERTGGSVSTLTIQRTQQEDSAVYLCASSLVRSTGSEAFFGQGTRLTVV.

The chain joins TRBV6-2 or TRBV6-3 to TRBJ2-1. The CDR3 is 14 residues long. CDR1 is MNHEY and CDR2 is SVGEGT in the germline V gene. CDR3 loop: CASSYGSSYNEQFF.

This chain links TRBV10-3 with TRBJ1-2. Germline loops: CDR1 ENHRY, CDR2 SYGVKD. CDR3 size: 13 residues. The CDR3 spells CAITPTEVYGYTF.